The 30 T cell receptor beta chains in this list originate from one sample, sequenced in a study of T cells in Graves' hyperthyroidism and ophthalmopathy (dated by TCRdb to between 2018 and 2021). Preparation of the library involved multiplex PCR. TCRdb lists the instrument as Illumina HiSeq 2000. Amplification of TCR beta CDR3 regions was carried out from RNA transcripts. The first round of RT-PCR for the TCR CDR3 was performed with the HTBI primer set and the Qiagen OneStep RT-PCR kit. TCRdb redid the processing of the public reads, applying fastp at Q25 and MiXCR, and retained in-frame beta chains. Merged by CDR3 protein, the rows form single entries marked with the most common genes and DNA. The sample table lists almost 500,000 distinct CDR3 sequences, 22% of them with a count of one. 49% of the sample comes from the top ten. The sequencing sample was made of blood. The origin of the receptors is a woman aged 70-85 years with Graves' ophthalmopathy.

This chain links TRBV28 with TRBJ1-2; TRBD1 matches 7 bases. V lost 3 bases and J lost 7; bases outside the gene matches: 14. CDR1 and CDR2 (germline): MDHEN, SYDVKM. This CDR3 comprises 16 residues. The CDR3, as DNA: TGTGCCAGCAGTTTTTATTGGGTAGGGGGCGCGGGTGGCTACACCTTC. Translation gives CASSFYWVGGAGGYTF.

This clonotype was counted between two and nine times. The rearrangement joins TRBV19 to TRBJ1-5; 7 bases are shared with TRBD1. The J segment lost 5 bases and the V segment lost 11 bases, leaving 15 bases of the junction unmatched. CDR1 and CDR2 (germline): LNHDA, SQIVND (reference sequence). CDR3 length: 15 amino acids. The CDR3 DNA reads TGTGCCTGTCCAGGCGCAGGGGGTATCGATCAGCCCCAGCATTTT. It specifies CACPGAGGIDQPQHF.

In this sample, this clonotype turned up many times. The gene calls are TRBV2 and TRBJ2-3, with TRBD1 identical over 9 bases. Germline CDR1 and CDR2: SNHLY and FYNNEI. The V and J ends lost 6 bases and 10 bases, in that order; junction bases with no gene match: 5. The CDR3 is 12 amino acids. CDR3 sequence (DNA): TGTGCCAGCAGAGCCAGGGACAGGGCGCAGTATTTT. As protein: CASRARDRAQYF.

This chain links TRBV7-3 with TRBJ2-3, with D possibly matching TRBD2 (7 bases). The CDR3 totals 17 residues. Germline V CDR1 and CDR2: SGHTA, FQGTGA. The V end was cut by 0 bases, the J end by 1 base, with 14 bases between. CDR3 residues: CASSLTSKGGGTDTQYF. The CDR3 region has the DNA TGTGCCAGCAGCTTAACGAGTAAGGGGGGGGGCACAGATACGCAGTATTTT.

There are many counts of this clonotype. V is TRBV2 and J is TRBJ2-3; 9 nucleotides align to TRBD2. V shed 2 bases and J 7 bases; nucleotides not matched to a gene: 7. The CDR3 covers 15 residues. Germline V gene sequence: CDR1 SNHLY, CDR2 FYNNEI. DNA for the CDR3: TGTGCCAGCAGTGAACAAGGGACTAGCAGTTATACGCAGTATTTT. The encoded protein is CASSEQGTSSYTQYF.

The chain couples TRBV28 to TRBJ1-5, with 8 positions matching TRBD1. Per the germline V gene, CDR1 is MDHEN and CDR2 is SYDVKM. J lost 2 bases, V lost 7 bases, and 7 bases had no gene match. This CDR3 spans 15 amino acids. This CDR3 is CASIQGGNRNQPQHF. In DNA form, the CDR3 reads TGTGCCAGCATACAGGGGGGAAACCGCAATCAGCCCCAGCATTTT. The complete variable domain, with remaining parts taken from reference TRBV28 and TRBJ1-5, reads DVKVTQSSRYLVKRTGEKVFLECVQDMDHENMFWYRQDPGLGLRLIYFSYDVKMKEKGDIPEGYSVSREKKERFSLILESASTNQTSMYLCASIQGGNRNQPQHFGDGTRLSIL.

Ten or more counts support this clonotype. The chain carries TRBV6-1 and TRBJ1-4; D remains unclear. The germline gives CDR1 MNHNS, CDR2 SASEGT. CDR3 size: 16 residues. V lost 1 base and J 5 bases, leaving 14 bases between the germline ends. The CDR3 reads CASSEGMAAANEKLFF. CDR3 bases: TGTGCCAGCAGTGAAGGAATGGCCGCTGCGAATGAAAAACTGTTTTTT.

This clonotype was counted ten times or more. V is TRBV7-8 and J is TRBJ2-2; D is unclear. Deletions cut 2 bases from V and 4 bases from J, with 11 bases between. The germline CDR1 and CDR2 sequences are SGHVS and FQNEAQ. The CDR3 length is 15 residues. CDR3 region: CASSLNRGSTGELFF. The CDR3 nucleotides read TGTGCCAGCAGCTTAAACCGAGGATCCACCGGGGAGCTGTTTTTT.

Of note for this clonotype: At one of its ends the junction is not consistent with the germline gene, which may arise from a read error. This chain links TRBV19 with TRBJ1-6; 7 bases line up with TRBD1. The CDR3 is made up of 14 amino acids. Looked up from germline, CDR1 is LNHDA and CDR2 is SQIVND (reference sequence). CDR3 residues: CAWSLGTVGSPPHF. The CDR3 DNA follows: TGTGCCTGGAGTCTCGGGACAGTCGGGTCACCCCCCCACTTT.

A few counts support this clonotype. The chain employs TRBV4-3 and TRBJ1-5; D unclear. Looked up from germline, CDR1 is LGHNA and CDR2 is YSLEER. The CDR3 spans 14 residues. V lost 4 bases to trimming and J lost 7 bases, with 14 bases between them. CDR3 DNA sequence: TGCGCCAGCAGCCTAGCGACCACGGTACAGCCCCAGCATTTT. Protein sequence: CASSLATTVQPQHF.

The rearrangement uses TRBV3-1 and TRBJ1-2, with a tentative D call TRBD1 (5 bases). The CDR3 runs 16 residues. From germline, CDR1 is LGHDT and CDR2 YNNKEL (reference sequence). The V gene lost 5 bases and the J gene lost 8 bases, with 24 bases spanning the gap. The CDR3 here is CASSSGTFIRSAGYTF. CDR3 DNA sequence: TGTGCCAGCAGCTCCGGGACCTTTATTAGGTCGGCGGGCTACACCTTC.

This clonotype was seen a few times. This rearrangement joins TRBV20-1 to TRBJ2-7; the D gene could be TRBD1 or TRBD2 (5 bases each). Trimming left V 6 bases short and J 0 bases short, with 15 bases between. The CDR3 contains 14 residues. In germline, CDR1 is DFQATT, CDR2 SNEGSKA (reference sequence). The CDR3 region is CSASGPGSSYEQYF. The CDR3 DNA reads TGCAGTGCCTCGGGGCCAGGGAGCTCCTACGAGCAGTACTTC.

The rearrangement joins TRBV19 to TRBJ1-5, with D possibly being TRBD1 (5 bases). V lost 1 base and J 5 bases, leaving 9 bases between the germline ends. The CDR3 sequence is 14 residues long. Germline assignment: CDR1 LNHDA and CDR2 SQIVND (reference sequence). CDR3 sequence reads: CASSIGQGYQPQHF. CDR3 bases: TGTGCCAGTAGTATAGGGCAGGGTTATCAGCCCCAGCATTTT. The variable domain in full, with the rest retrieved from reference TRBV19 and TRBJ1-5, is DGGITQSPKYLFRKEGQNVTLSCEQNLNHDAMYWYRQDPGQGLRLIYYSQIVNDFQKGDIAEGYSVSREKKESFPLTVTSAQKNPTAFYLCASSIGQGYQPQHFGDGTRLSIL.

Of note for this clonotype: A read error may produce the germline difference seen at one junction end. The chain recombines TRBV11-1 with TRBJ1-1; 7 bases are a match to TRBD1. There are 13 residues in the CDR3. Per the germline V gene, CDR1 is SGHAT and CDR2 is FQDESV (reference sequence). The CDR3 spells CASSFRGSTQAFF. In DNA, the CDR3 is TGTGCCAGCAGCTTCAGGGGGAGCACTCAAGCTTTCTTT.

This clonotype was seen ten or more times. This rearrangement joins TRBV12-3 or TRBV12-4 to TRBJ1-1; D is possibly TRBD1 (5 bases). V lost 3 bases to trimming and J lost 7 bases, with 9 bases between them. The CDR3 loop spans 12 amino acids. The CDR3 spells CASSLGPNEAFF. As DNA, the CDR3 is TGTGCCAGCAGTTTGGGGCCAAATGAAGCTTTCTTT.

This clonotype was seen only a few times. The CDR3 here is CSARDSNLYTDTQYF. The CDR3 nucleotides are TGCAGTGCTAGAGATTCGAATTTATACACAGATACGCAGTATTTT. The J gene is TRBJ2-3, the V gene TRBV20-1; no definite D call. The V gene's germline CDR1 is DFQATT and CDR2 SNEGSKA (reference sequence). This CDR3 comprises 15 residues. V dropped 0 bases and J dropped 2 bases, with 12 bases sitting between them.

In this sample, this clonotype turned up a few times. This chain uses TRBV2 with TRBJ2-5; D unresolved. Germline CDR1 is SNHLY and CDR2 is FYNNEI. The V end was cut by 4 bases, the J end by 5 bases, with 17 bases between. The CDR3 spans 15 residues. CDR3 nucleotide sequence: TGTGCCAGCAGTGTTGACAATTTGAAGGGCGAGACCCAGTACTTC. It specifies CASSVDNLKGETQYF.

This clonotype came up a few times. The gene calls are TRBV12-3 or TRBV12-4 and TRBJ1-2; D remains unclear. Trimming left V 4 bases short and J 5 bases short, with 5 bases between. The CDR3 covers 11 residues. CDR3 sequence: CASSSPYGYTF. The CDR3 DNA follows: TGTGCCAGCAGTTCCCCGTATGGCTACACCTTC.

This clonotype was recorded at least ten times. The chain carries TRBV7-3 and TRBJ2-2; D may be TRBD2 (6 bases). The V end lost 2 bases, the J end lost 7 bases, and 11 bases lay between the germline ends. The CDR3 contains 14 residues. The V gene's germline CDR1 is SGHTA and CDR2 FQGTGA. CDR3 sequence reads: CASSLARDHGELFF. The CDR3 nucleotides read TGTGCCAGCAGCTTAGCGCGGGACCACGGGGAGCTGTTTTTT.

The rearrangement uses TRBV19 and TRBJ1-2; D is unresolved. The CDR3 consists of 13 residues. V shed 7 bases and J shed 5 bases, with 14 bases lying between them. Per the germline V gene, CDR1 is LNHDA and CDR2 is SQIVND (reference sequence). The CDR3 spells CASTGPRRYGYTF. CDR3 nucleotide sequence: TGTGCCAGTACTGGGCCCCGGAGGTATGGCTACACCTTC. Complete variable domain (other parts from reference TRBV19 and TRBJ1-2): DGGITQSPKYLFRKEGQNVTLSCEQNLNHDAMYWYRQDPGQGLRLIYYSQIVNDFQKGDIAEGYSVSREKKESFPLTVTSAQKNPTAFYLCASTGPRRYGYTFGSGTRLTVV.

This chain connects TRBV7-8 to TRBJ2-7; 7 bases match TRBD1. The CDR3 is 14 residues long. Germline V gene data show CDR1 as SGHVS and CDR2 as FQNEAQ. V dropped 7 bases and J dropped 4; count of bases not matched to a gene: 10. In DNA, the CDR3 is TGTGCCAGCACCCCGACAGGGTCCGAATACGAGCAGTACTTC. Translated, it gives CASTPTGSEYEQYF.

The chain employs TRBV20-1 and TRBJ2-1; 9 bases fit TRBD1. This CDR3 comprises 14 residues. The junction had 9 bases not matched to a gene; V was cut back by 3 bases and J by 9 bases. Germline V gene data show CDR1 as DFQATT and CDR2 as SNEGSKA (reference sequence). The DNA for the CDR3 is TGCAGTGCTAGCTCACAGGGGGCGCTGGGTGAGCAGTTCTTC. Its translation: CSASSQGALGEQFF.

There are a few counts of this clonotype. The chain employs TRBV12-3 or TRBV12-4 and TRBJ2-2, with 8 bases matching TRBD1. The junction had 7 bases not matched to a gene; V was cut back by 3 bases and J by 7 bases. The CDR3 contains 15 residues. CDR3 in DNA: TGTGCCAGCAGTTTTGCCCAGGGGGCGGGCGGGGAGCTGTTTTTT. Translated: CASSFAQGAGGELFF.

CDR3 loop: CSARDVGGRAPQETQYF. The CDR3 nucleotides are TGCAGTGCTAGAGATGTCGGCGGGAGGGCCCCACAAGAGACCCAGTACTTC. The genes are TRBV20-1 and TRBJ2-5; 9 bases line up with TRBD2. Germline V gene lookup returns CDR1 DFQATT and CDR2 SNEGSKA (reference sequence). V shed 0 bases and J 2 bases; nucleotides not matched to a gene: 10. The CDR3 loop spans 17 amino acids.

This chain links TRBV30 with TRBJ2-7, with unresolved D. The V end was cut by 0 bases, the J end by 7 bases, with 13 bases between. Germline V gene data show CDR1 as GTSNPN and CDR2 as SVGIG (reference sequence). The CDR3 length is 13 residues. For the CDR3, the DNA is TGTGCCTGGAGTGTACAAGGCGGAAAAGAGCAGTACTTC. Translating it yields CAWSVQGGKEQYF.

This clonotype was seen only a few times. CDR3 sequence (DNA): TGTGCCAGCAGTTGGACAGGGTTTGGAGATACGCAGTATTTT. It codes for CASSWTGFGDTQYF. The genes are TRBV6-1 and TRBJ2-3; TRBD1 matches at 8 bases. The germline CDR1 and CDR2 sequences are MNHNS and SASEGT. The V and J ends lost 5 bases and 5 bases, in that order; junction bases with no gene match: 6. The CDR3 contains 14 residues.

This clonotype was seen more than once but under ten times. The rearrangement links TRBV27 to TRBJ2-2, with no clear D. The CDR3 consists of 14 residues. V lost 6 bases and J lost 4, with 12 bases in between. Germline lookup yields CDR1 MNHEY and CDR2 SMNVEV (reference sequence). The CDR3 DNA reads TGTGCCAGCAGCCCCGGACCGTCCACCGGGGAGCTGTTTTTT. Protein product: CASSPGPSTGELFF.

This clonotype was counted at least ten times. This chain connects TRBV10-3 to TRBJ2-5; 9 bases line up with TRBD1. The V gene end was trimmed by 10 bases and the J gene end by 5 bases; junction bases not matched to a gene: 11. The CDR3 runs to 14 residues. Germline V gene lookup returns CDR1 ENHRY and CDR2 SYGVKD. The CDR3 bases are TGTGCCACCAAGGGACAGGGTATTATCGAGACCCAGTACTTC. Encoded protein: CATKGQGIIETQYF.

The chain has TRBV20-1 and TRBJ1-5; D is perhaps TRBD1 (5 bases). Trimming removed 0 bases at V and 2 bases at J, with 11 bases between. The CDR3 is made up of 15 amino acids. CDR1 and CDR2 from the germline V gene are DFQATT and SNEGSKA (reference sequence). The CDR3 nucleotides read TGCAGTGCTAGAGATAAAGGGGCGGGCAATCAGCCCCAGCATTTT. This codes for CSARDKGAGNQPQHF.

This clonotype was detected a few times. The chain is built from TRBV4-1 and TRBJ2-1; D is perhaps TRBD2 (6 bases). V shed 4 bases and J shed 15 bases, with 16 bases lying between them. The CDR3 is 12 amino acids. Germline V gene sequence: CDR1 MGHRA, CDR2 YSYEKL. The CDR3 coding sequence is TGCGCCAGCAGCCTACCGAAGGGAGGTCCGTTCTTC. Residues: CASSLPKGGPFF.